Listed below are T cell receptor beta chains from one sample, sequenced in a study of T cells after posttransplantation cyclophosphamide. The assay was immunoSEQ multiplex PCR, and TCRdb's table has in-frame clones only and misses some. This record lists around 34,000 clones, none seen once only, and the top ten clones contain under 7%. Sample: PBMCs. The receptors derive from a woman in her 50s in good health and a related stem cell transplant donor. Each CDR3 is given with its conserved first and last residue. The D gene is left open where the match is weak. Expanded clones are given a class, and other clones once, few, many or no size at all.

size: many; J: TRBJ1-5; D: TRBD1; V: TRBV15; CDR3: CATSRDRAGGHQPQHF; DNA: TGTGCCACCAGCAGAGATCGGGCAGGGGGTCATCAGCCCCAGCATTTT
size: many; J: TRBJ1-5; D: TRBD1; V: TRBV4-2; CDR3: CASSRGRTGRSPQHF; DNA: TGTGCCAGCAGCCGAGGCCGGACAGGGAGGTCGCCCCAGCATTTT
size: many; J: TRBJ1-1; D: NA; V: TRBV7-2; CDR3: CASSLGATGYTEAFF; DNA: TGTGCCAGCAGCTTAGGTGCGACAGGCTACACTGAAGCTTTCTTT
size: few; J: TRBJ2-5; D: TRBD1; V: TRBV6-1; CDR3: CASSLLRQGQETQYF; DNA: TGTGCCAGCAGCCTCCTAAGACAGGGTCAAGAGACCCAGTACTTC
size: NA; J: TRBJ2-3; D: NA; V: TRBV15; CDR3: CATSTPGSLDTQYF; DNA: TGTGCCACCAGCACCCCGGGTTCCCTAGATACGCAGTATTTT
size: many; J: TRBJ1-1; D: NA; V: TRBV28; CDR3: CASSPGGWAEAFF; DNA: TGTGCCAGCAGCCCCGGGGGATGGGCTGAAGCTTTCTTT
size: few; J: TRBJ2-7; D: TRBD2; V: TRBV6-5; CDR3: CASSRGRRVYEQYF; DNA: TGTGCCAGCAGCCGCGGGAGGAGGGTCTACGAGCAGTACTTC
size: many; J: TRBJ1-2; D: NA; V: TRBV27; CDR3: CASSLTGNYGYTF; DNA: TGTGCCAGCAGCCTTACAGGGAACTATGGCTACACCTTC
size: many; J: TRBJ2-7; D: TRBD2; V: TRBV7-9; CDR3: CASSYASGRAHEQYF; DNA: TGTGCCAGCAGTTATGCGAGCGGGAGGGCCCACGAGCAGTACTTC
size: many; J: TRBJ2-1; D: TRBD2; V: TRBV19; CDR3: CARGGLAGPFGEQFF; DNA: TGTGCCAGGGGGGGACTAGCGGGACCCTTTGGTGAGCAGTTCTTC
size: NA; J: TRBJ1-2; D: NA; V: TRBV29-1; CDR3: CSVGSGALGYTF; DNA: TGCAGCGTTGGGTCAGGGGCTCTTGGCTACACCTTC
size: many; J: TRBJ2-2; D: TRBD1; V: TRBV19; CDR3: CASSGTANTGELFF; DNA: TGTGCCAGTTCCGGGACAGCGAACACCGGGGAGCTGTTTTTT
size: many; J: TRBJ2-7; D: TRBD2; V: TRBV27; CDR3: CASSWGASGRYEQYF; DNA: TGTGCCAGCAGTTGGGGTGCTAGCGGGAGGTACGAGCAGTACTTC
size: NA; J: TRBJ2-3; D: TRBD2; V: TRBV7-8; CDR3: CASSLGLAGVGPSTSTDTQYF; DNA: TGTGCCAGCAGCTTGGGGCTAGCGGGAGTTGGGCCTTCAACTAGCACAGATACGCAGTATTTT
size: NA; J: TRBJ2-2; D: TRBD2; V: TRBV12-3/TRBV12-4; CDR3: CASRLAGRYTGELFF; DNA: TGTGCCAGTAGACTAGCGGGAAGATACACCGGGGAGCTGTTTTTT
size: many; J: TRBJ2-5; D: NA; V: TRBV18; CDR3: CASSPRLETQYF; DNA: TGTGCCAGCTCACCACGACTAGAGACCCAGTACTTC
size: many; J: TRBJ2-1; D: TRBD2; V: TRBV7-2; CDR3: CASSLTSGAYNEQFF; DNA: TGTGCCAGCAGCTTGACTAGCGGGGCCTACAATGAGCAGTTCTTC
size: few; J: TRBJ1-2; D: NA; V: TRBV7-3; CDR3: CASSFSLEGGYTF; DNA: TGTGCCAGCAGCTTCTCTCTGGAGGGTGGCTACACCTTC
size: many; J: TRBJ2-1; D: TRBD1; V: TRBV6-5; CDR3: CASRDRVGEQFF; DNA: TGTGCCAGCAGGGACAGGGTCGGGGAGCAGTTCTTC
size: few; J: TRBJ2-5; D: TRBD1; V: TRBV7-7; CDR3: CASSMTGGGGETQYF; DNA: TGTGCCAGCAGTATGACAGGGGGCGGTGGAGAGACCCAGTACTTC
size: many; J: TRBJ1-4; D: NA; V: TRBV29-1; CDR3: CSAGGSSGKLFF; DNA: TGCAGCGCTGGGGGGAGTAGCGGCAAACTGTTTTTT
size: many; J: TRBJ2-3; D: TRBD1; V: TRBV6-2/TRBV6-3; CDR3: CASRNTGTGSTDTQYF; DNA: TGTGCCAGTCGTAACACCGGGACAGGAAGCACAGATACGCAGTATTTT
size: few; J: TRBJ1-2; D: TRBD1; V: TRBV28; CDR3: CASSPGTGNYGYTF; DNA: TGTGCCAGCAGTCCCGGGACAGGGAACTATGGCTACACCTTC
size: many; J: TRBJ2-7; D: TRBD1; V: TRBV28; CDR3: CASRTLDRVRVSYEQYF; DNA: TGTGCCAGCCGAACCCTCGACAGGGTAAGGGTTAGCTACGAGCAGTACTTC
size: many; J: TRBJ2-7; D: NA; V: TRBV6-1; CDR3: CASSVRAYEQYF; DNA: TGTGCCAGCAGCGTTAGGGCCTACGAGCAGTACTTC
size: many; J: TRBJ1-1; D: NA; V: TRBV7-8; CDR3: CASSLAPRQPGPYTEAFF; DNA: TGTGCCAGCAGCTTAGCCCCCCGACAGCCAGGGCCATACACTGAAGCTTTCTTT
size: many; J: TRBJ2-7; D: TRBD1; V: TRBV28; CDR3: CATSGTGISYEQYF; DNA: TGTGCCACCTCCGGGACAGGGATATCCTACGAGCAGTACTTC
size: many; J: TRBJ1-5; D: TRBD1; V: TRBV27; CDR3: CASSSTGEGRPQHF; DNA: TGTGCCAGCAGTTCCACAGGGGAGGGAAGGCCCCAGCATTTT
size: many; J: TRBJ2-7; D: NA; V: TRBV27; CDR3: CASSYGLTYEQYF; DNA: TGTGCCAGCAGTTACGGACTTACCTACGAGCAGTACTTC
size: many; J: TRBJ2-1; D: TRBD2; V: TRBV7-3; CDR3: CASSPGPGGYNEQFF; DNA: TGTGCCAGCAGCCCCGGGCCGGGGGGTTACAATGAGCAGTTCTTC
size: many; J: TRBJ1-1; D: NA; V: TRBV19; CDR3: CASSGEGRPNTEAFF; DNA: TGTGCTAGTAGTGGGGAGGGGAGGCCTAACACTGAAGCTTTCTTT
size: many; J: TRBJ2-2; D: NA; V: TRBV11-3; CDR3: CASSYRQNTGELFF; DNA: TGTGCCAGCAGCTACCGACAGAACACCGGGGAGCTGTTTTTT
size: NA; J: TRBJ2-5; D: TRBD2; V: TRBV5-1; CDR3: CASSSGLAKEGQETQYF; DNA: TGCGCCAGCAGCTCGGGACTAGCGAAAGAGGGGCAAGAGACCCAGTACTTC
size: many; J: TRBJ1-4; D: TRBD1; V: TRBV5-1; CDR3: CASSLTGGKLFF; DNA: TGCGCCAGCAGCCTGACAGGGGGAAAACTGTTTTTT
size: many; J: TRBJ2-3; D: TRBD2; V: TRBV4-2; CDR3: CASSFGLAELQSTDTQYF; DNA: TGTGCCAGCAGCTTCGGACTAGCGGAACTACAATCCACAGATACGCAGTATTTT
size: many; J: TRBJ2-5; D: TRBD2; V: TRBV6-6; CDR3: CASSRTSGTQGETQYF; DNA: TGTGCCAGCAGTCGGACTAGCGGGACACAGGGGGAGACCCAGTACTTC
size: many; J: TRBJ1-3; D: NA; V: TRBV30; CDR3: CAWSVRGNTIYF; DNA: TGTGCCTGGAGTGTCCGGGGAAACACCATATATTTT
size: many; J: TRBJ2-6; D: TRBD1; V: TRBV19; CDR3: CASSITGGFGANVLTF; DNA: TGTGCCAGTAGTATCACAGGGGGCTTTGGGGCCAACGTCCTGACTTTC
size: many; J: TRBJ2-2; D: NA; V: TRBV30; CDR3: CAWRLDSANTGELFF; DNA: TGTGCCTGGAGATTGGACAGCGCGAACACCGGGGAGCTGTTTTTT
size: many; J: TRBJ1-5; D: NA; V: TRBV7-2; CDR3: CASNTGNQPQHF; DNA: TGTGCCAGCAATACAGGGAATCAGCCCCAGCATTTT
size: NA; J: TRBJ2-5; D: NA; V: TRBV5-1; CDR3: CASSLGGFQETQYF; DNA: TGCGCCAGCAGCTTGGGAGGTTTCCAAGAGACCCAGTACTTC
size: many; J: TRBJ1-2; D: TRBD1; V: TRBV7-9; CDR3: CASSSTGGNYGYTF; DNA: TGTGCCAGCAGTTCTACAGGGGGAAACTATGGCTACACCTTC
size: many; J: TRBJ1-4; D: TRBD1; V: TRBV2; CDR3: CASSGTGRLGNEKLFF; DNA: TGTGCCAGCAGTGGGACAGGCCGACTCGGGAATGAAAAACTGTTTTTT
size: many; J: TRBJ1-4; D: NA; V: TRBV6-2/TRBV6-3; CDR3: CASSSGSSEKLFF; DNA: TGTGCCAGCAGTTCAGGGTCGAGTGAAAAACTGTTTTTT
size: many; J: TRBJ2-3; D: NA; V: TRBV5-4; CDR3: CASSGGTDTQYF; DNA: TGTGCCAGCAGCGGCGGGACAGATACGCAGTATTTT
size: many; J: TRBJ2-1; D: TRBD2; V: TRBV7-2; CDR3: CASSPPLRTSGRVTEQFF; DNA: TGTGCCAGCAGCCCCCCCCTCAGGACTAGCGGGAGGGTTACTGAGCAGTTCTTC
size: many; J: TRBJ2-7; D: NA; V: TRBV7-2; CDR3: CASSLDAGQIYEQYF; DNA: TGTGCCAGCAGCTTAGACGCGGGACAGATATACGAGCAGTACTTC
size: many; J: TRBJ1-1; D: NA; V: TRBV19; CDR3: CASSRGLNTEAFF; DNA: TGTGCCAGTAGCCGGGGACTAAACACTGAAGCTTTCTTT
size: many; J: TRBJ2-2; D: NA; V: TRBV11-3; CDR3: CASSPGGGYTGELFF; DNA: TGTGCCAGCAGCCCTGGGGGCGGATACACCGGGGAGCTGTTTTTT
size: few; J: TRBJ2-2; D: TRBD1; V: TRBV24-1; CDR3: CATIRQGQRPNTGELFF; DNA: TGTGCCACAATACGACAGGGGCAGCGGCCGAACACCGGGGAGCTGTTTTTT
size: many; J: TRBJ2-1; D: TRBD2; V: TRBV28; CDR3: CASSPTSGSSYNEQFF; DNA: TGTGCCAGCAGCCCCACTAGCGGGAGCTCCTACAATGAGCAGTTCTTC
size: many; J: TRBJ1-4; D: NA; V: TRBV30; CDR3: CAWSLSTNEKLFF; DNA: TGTGCCTGGAGTCTATCAACTAATGAAAAACTGTTTTTT